These T cell receptor beta chains were read from a single sample in a study of CD4 T cells in relation to SARS-CoV-2 and coronaviruses. The antigens these receptors bind are not known. TCRdb's table, derived via immunoSEQ multiplex PCR, lists solely in-frame clones and lacks some. This table holds 25,000 to 30,000 clones, just under 75% found once. Sequencing used CD4+ T cells from PBMCs, cultured in vitro. The receptors originated from a human donor in good health. Each CDR3 is given with its conserved first and last residue. The order of the fields is CDR3 length, D gene, V gene, J gene, clone size, CDR3 DNA, CDR3 protein. D genes are given only for firm matches. Rows may omit the clone size; those that give it use once, few, many or a size class.

CDR3 length: 14
D gene: -
V gene: TRBV10-1
J gene: TRBJ1-1
clone size: -
CDR3 DNA: TGCGCCAGCAGTGAGTCGGGAAGGGCCACTGAAGCTTTCTTT
CDR3 protein: CASSESGRATEAFF

CDR3 length: 15
D gene: TRBD1
V gene: TRBV19
J gene: TRBJ1-5
clone size: -
CDR3 DNA: TGTGCCAGTAGTAAGACAGGGTGGGGCAATCAGCCCCAGCATTTT
CDR3 protein: CASSKTGWGNQPQHF

CDR3 length: 14
D gene: -
V gene: TRBV18
J gene: TRBJ2-7
clone size: -
CDR3 DNA: TGTGCCAGCTCATCAGGAGGCTCGGAATACGAGCAGTACTTC
CDR3 protein: CASSSGGSEYEQYF

CDR3 length: 13
D gene: -
V gene: TRBV2
J gene: TRBJ1-4
clone size: -
CDR3 DNA: TGTGCCAGCAGTGGTGACCTAAATGAAAAACTGTTTTTT
CDR3 protein: CASSGDLNEKLFF

CDR3 length: 15
D gene: TRBD1
V gene: TRBV18
J gene: TRBJ2-7
clone size: -
CDR3 DNA: TGTGCCAGCTCACCTCGACAGGGCCCCTCCTACGAGCAGTACTTC
CDR3 protein: CASSPRQGPSYEQYF

CDR3 length: 13
D gene: -
V gene: TRBV10-3
J gene: TRBJ2-5
clone size: -
CDR3 DNA: TGTGCCATCAAACGCACAGGCGGGGAGACCCAGTACTTC
CDR3 protein: CAIKRTGGETQYF

CDR3 length: 14
D gene: -
V gene: TRBV5-4
J gene: TRBJ1-2
clone size: few
CDR3 DNA: TGTGCCAGCAGCTTGATTGCCAGTAACTATGGCTACACCTTC
CDR3 protein: CASSLIASNYGYTF

CDR3 length: 11
D gene: -
V gene: TRBV29-1
J gene: TRBJ2-7
clone size: -
CDR3 DNA: TGCAGCGTTGAGGCCTCCTACGAGCAGTACTTC
CDR3 protein: CSVEASYEQYF

CDR3 length: 15
D gene: -
V gene: TRBV14
J gene: TRBJ1-2
clone size: -
CDR3 DNA: TGTGCCAGCAGCCAAGCGGGGGGCCTACGGTATGGCTACACCTTC
CDR3 protein: CASSQAGGLRYGYTF

CDR3 length: 13
D gene: TRBD2
V gene: TRBV12-3/TRBV12-4
J gene: TRBJ2-5
clone size: -
CDR3 DNA: TGTGCCAGCAGTTTTGGGGGGGAAGAGACCCAGTACTTC
CDR3 protein: CASSFGGEETQYF

CDR3 length: 16
D gene: TRBD2
V gene: TRBV10-3
J gene: TRBJ2-1
clone size: -
CDR3 DNA: TGTGCCATCAGTCCCGGGACTAGCGGCCCCTACAATGAGCAGTTCTTC
CDR3 protein: CAISPGTSGPYNEQFF

CDR3 length: 11
D gene: -
V gene: TRBV6-5
J gene: TRBJ2-5
clone size: -
CDR3 DNA: TGTGCCACCACCCGGGGAGAGACCCAGTACTTC
CDR3 protein: CATTRGETQYF